This T cell receptor beta chain was sequenced during a study of T cell responses to AZD1222 COVID-19 vaccine. Sequenced by immunoSEQ multiplex PCR; TCRdb stores in-frame clones only, minus some. Here the sample spans 90,000 to 120,000 clones, approximately 88% being singletons. Whole-study findings and limits: Spike as a whole was targeted by vaccine-associated CD4 TCRs, dominant at 160-218 and 743-854.

About this clone: The antigen is undetermined.

V gave up 3 bases and J gave up 6 bases; unmatched junction bases: 8. Per germline, CDR1 SGHNT and CDR2 YYREEE (reference sequence). This CDR3 is built from 16 residues. This chain joins TRBV5-4 and TRBJ1-6, with TRBD1 matching over 8 bases. This material consisted of peripheral blood, taken on day 0 of AZD1222 vaccination. This receptor was taken from an adult in good health. The chain's CDR3 is CASSSDRAGSNSPLHF. CDR3 coding DNA: TGTGCCAGCAGCTCGGACAGGGCGGGTAGTAATTCACCCCTCCACTTT. The full variable domain, its missing parts supplied by reference TRBV5-4 and TRBJ1-6, is ETGVTQSPTHLIKTRGQQVTLRCSSQSGHNTVSWYQQALGQGPQFIFQYYREEENGRGNFPPRFSGLQFPNYSSELNVNALELDDSALYLCASSSDRAGSNSPLHFGNGTRLTVT.